A single sample is the source of the 12 T cell receptor beta chains below, sequenced in a study of T cells after yellow fever vaccination. MiXCR, applied by TCRdb to the 5' RACE reads, yields one record per CDR3 protein. The sample includes hundreds of thousands of distinct CDR3 sequences, 18% of them seen just once. Here the sequenced sample was PBMCs, taken before the yellow fever booster vaccination. The source is a young man who received the YFV17D yellow fever vaccine.

This chain links TRBV25-1 with TRBJ2-6, with 7 bases aligning to TRBD1. Germline V gene lookup returns CDR1 MGHDK and CDR2 SYGVNS. The CDR3 loop spans 16 amino acids. With V trimmed by 2 bases and J by 2 bases, 3 bases remained unmatched. This CDR3 is CASSESRGPGANVLTF. DNA for the CDR3: TGTGCCAGCAGTGAAAGTAGGGGGCCTGGGGCCAACGTCCTGACTTTC.

This clonotype was seen a few times. This chain uses TRBV10-2 with TRBJ2-1; D is perhaps TRBD2 (5 bases). V was shortened by 1 base and J by 10 bases, with 11 bases between the two germline ends. Germline V lookup: CDR1 WSHSY, CDR2 SAAADI. The CDR3 length is 13 residues. The CDR3: CASSEWTRGEQFF. The DNA for the CDR3 is TGCGCCAGCAGTGAGTGGACTCGCGGAGAGCAGTTCTTC.

The rearrangement uses TRBV28 and TRBJ1-2; D not resolved. CDR3 length equals 14 residues. Trimming removed 5 bases at V and 5 bases at J, with 15 bases between. CDR1 and CDR2 (germline): MDHEN, SYDVKM. This chain's CDR3 is CASSIRTLQYGYTF. The DNA of the CDR3 is TGTGCCAGCAGTATTCGGACCTTACAATATGGCTACACCTTC.

This clonotype was seen at least ten times. The rearrangement uses TRBV4-1 and TRBJ2-6, with no clear D. Germline V gives CDR1 MGHRA, CDR2 YSYEKL. The CDR3 has 19 residues. The ends were cut back, 2 bases at V and 0 bases at J, with 17 bases in the middle. The CDR3, as DNA: TGCGCCAGCAGCCAATTAAGTAAGGCCACTTTCTCTGGGGCCAACGTCCTGACTTTC. This codes for CASSQLSKATFSGANVLTF.

This clonotype was picked up many times. This chain links TRBV28 with TRBJ2-2, with a weak D call TRBD2 (5 bases). Germline V gene sequence: CDR1 MDHEN, CDR2 SYDVKM. V shed 3 bases and J shed 5 bases, with 16 bases lying between them. The CDR3 totals 16 residues. The CDR3 DNA sequence: TGTGCCAGCAGTTTTGGACTCTCAATGGGGACCGGGGAGCTGTTTTTT. This gives the protein CASSFGLSMGTGELFF.

J is TRBJ1-2 and V is TRBV7-2; maybe TRBD1 (5 bases). This CDR3 contains 14 residues. Per germline, CDR1 SGHTA and CDR2 FQGNSA. The V end lost 1 base, the J end lost 0 bases, and 6 bases lay between the germline ends. DNA of the CDR3: TGTGCCAGCAGCTTAGTCAGGGCTAACTATGGCTACACCTTC. This codes for CASSLVRANYGYTF.

This clonotype was counted only a few times. The J gene is TRBJ1-1, the V gene TRBV7-8; TRBD1 matches at 9 bases. Germline CDR1 SGHVS, CDR2 FQNEAQ. The CDR3 is 17 residues long. The V segment lost 4 bases and the J segment 0 bases; nucleotides outside the gene matches: 9. The CDR3 sequence is CASSSQDRGIMNTEAFF. The DNA for the CDR3 is TGTGCCAGCAGCTCACAAGACAGGGGGATCATGAACACTGAAGCTTTCTTT.

This clonotype appeared a few times. The chain is built from TRBV6-1 and TRBJ1-5, with a weak D call TRBD1 (5 bases). CDR1 is MNHNS and CDR2 is SASEGT in the germline V gene. The CDR3 runs 16 residues. V lost 3 bases and J lost 2, with 14 bases in between. This CDR3 is CASSEIGARGNQPQHF. CDR3 in DNA: TGTGCCAGCAGTGAGATTGGGGCGCGGGGCAATCAGCCCCAGCATTTT.

This clonotype turned up a few times. This sequence joins TRBV5-5 and TRBJ2-6; D gene unclear. The V gene lost 0 bases and the J gene lost 0 bases, with 7 bases spanning the gap. The germline V gene encodes CDR1 SGHKS and CDR2 YYEKEE (reference sequence). This CDR3 is 16 amino acids long. CDR3: CASSLDVSSGANVLTF. DNA of the CDR3: TGTGCCAGCAGCTTGGATGTTAGCTCTGGGGCCAACGTCCTGACTTTC. Together with reference TRBV5-5 and TRBJ2-6, the CDR3 gives the full variable domain: DAGVTQSPTHLIKTRGQQVTLRCSPISGHKSVSWYQQVLGQGPQFIFQYYEKEERGRGNFPDRFSARQFPNYSSELNVNALLLGDSALYLCASSLDVSSGANVLTFGAGSRLTVL.

The V call is TRBV4-2, the J call TRBJ2-3; 9 nucleotides line up with TRBD2. Germline values: CDR1 LGHNA, CDR2 YNFKEQ. The J segment lost 2 bases and the V segment lost 4 bases, leaving 7 bases of the junction unmatched. The CDR3 runs to 16 residues. In nucleotides, the CDR3 is TGTGCCAGCAGCCCACAGACTAGCGGAAACACAGATACGCAGTATTTT. It encodes CASSPQTSGNTDTQYF.

This chain connects TRBV5-6 to TRBJ2-7, with D perhaps TRBD1 or TRBD2 (5 bases each). There are 13 residues in the CDR3. The germline V and J ends were trimmed by 4 bases and 5 bases, with 13 bases remaining between them. CDR1 is SGHDT, CDR2 YYEEEE, per germline. CDR3 in amino acids: CASSPGAHNEQYV. CDR3 nucleotide sequence: TGTGCCAGCAGCCCCGGGGCGCATAACGAGCAGTACGTC.

The chain is built from TRBV6-6 and TRBJ1-5; 8 bases are a match to TRBD1. CDR1 is MNHNY, CDR2 SVGAGI, per germline (reference sequence). This CDR3 is 16 amino acids long. V lost 6 bases to trimming and J lost 6 bases; unmatched junction nucleotides: 13. The CDR3 loop reads CASSPLTGGRRQPQHF. CDR3 coding DNA: TGTGCCAGCAGCCCACTTACAGGGGGTCGGCGTCAGCCCCAGCATTTT.